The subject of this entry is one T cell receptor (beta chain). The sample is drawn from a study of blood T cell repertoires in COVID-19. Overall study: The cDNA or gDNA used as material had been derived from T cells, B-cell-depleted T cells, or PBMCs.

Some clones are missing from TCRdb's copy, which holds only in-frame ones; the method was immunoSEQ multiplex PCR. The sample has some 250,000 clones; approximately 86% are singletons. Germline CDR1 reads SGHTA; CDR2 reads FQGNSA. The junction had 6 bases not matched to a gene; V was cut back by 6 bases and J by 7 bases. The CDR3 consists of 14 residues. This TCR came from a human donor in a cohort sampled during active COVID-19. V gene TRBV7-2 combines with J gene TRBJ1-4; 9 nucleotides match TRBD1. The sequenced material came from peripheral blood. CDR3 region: CASRGTGSAEKLFF. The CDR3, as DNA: TGTGCCAGCAGGGGGACAGGGTCAGCTGAAAAACTGTTTTTT.